This TCR beta chain is drawn from a study of response to subunit inactivated influenza vaccine. With respect to this clonotype: Its matching antigen is unknown.

Whole-study findings and limits: Authors suggested that a seasonal influenza vaccination recruits few new T cells each time.

TCRdb passed the RT-PCR reads through MiXCR, listing each CDR3 protein once. Among 550,000 to 800,000 distinct CDR3 sequences, about 14% were seen once, and the ten largest hold 5.5% to 7%. The origin of this receptor is a man between 50 and 59 years old who received an inactivated influenza vaccine. The sequencing used PBMCs from blood, collected around two weeks before vaccination.

CDR3 amino acids: CSARDRRGGEQYF. The CDR3 DNA reads TGCAGTGCACGGGACAGGCGGGGGGGCGAGCAGTACTTC. V and J are TRBV20-1 and TRBJ2-7, with D possibly being TRBD2 (9 bases). The V and J ends lost 6 bases and 6 bases respectively, with 18 bases between them. The CDR3 loop spans 13 amino acids. Germline values: CDR1 DFQATT, CDR2 SNEGSKA (reference sequence).